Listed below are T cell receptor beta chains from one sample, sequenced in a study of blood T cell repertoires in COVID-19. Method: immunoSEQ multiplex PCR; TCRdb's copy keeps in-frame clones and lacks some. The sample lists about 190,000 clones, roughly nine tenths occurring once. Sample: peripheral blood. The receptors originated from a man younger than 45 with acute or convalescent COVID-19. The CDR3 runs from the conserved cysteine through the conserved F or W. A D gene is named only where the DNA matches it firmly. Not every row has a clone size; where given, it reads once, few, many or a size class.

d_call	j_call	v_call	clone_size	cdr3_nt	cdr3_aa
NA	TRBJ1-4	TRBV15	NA	TGTGCCACCAGCAGAGATCGGGGGGCTTATGAAAAACTGTTTTTT	CATSRDRGAYEKLFF
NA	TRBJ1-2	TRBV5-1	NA	TGCGCCAGCAGCCCCGAGTCGTACTATGGCTACACCTTC	CASSPESYYGYTF
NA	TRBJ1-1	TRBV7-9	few	TGTGCCAGCAGCTCCTTTCACACTGAAGCTTTCTTT	CASSSFHTEAFF
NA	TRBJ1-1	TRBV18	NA	TGTGCCAGCTCACCACGCCGGGGAGGGTACACTGAAGCTTTCTTT	CASSPRRGGYTEAFF
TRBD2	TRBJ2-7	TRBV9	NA	TGTGCCAGCAGCGTAGGGGAGGGTATCTACGAGCAGTACTTC	CASSVGEGIYEQYF
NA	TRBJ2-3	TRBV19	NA	TGTGCCAGTAGCCCGGGGGATGCTAGAGATACGCAGTATTTT	CASSPGDARDTQYF
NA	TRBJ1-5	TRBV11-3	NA	TGTGCCAGCAGCTTATTGGTCGGGGTCGGGGATCAGCCCCAGCATTTT	CASSLLVGVGDQPQHF
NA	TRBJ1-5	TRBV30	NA	TGTGCCTGGAGTACACAGGGCTCTCAGCCCCAGCATTTT	CAWSTQGSQPQHF
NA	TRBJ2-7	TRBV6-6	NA	TGTGCCAGCAGCGAAGACAGTCCCAGCTCCTACGAGCAGTACTTC	CASSEDSPSSYEQYF
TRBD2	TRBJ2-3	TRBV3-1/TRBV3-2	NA	TGTGCCAGCAGCCACCCCCGCGCCGGGACTAGCGGGCCCCGGGTAAATACGCAGTATTTT	CASSHPRAGTSGPRVNTQYF
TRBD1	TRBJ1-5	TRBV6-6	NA	TGTGCCAGCAGCCTTTTGAGAGGGGGCATTTATCAGCCCCAGCATTTT	CASSLLRGGIYQPQHF